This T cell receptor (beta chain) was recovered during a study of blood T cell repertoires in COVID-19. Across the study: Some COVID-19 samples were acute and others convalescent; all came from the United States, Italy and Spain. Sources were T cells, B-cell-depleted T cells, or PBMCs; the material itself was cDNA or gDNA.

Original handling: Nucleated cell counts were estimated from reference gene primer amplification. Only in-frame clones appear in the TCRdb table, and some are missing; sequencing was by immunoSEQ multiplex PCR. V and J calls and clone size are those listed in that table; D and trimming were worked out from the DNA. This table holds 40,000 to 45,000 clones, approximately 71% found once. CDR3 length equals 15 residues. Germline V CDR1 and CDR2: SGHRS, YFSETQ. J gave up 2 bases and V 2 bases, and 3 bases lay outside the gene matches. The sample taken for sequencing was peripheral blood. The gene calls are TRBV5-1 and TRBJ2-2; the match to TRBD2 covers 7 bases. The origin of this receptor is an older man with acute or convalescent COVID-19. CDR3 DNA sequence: TGCGCCAGCAGCTTATGGGGGGGAAACACCGGGGAGCTGTTTTTT. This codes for CASSLWGGNTGELFF.